This section outlines one T cell receptor beta chain sequence together with its context. Its antigen is as yet unknown. This sample is part of a study of blood T cells in healthy people across ages. Whole-study results and caveats: Estimates of total diversity, which came from one million sequenced T cells, were considered to be underestimates.

The second PCR ran 7 to 11 cycles with a sample-barcoded 5' primer and J-beta primers. Tags on each cDNA molecule came from a template-switch adaptor with 12 random nucleotides. TCRdb redid the calling of the 5' RACE reads with MiXCR, one entry per CDR3 protein. This table holds over a million distinct CDR3 sequences, about 23% found once. V lost 8 bases and J 3 bases, leaving 17 bases between the germline ends. The CDR3 length is 15 residues. The sample was also reused in another study, on T cells of mothers and their children. As that study records: The study recruited a few healthy Caucasian mothers and their six children as donors.

The receptor was derived from a girl aged 2 to 9 in good health. The sequenced sample consisted of blood. The gene calls are TRBV12-3 or TRBV12-4 and TRBJ1-3, with a possible D match to TRBD1 (5 bases). In nucleotides, the CDR3 is TGTGCCAGCGACGGGACTGGGGTCCGTGGAAACACCATATATTTT. Protein product: CASDGTGVRGNTIYF.